These T cell receptor beta chains were read from a single sample in a study of blood T cell repertoires in COVID-19. Profiling relied on immunoSEQ multiplex PCR, and the TCRdb table lists in-frame clones only, not all of them. The sample has over 100,000 clones, 79% seen once; the top ten hold almost 4%. Sequences were obtained from peripheral blood. The receptors were gathered from a woman aged 80 or over with acute or convalescent COVID-19. Both conserved end residues are part of each CDR3. D genes are given only for firm matches. Where a row states a size, it is once, few, many or the class of an expanded clone; other rows omit it.

V	J	D	size	length	DNA	CDR3
TRBV7-2	TRBJ1-5	TRBD1	NA	13	TGTGCCAGCAGCGGGACAGGCGGCCAGCCCCAGCATTTT	CASSGTGGQPQHF
TRBV4-2	TRBJ2-1	TRBD2	NA	16	TGTGCCAGCAGCCAGAGTAGCGGGATAACCTACAATGAGCAGTTCTTC	CASSQSSGITYNEQFF
TRBV5-5	TRBJ1-1	TRBD1	NA	15	TGTGCCAGCAGGGCTATTACAGGGGGCTCGGCTGAAGCTTTCTTT	CASRAITGGSAEAFF
TRBV9	TRBJ2-5	TRBD2	NA	15	TGTGCCAGCAGCGTAGGAAGTACTAGCGGGACGGCCCAGTACTTC	CASSVGSTSGTAQYF
TRBV5-8	TRBJ1-5	NA	NA	15	TGTGCCAGCAGCCCCCGGGCAGGGCGCAATCAGCCCCAGCATTTT	CASSPRAGRNQPQHF
TRBV7-2	TRBJ2-5	NA	NA	14	TGTGCCAGCAGCTTAGGAGGCTCAGGGGAGACCCAGTACTTC	CASSLGGSGETQYF
TRBV12-3/TRBV12-4	TRBJ2-7	NA	NA	13	TGTGCCAGCAGTTTTACAGCTACATACGAGCAGTACTTC	CASSFTATYEQYF
TRBV18	TRBJ1-1	NA	few	15	TGTGCCAGCTCACTATACCAAGGGAGGAACACTGAAGCTTTCTTT	CASSLYQGRNTEAFF
TRBV5-8	TRBJ2-5	TRBD2	once	16	TGTGCCAGCAGCCAGCGGGACGGGGCAGGGTCAGAGACCCAGTACTTC	CASSQRDGAGSETQYF
TRBV28	TRBJ1-2	NA	NA	15	TGTGCCAGCAGTCCCTTCGTATTCGCTTCTATTGGCTACACCTTC	CASSPFVFASIGYTF
TRBV19	TRBJ2-7	NA	NA	13	TGTGCCAGTAGCACCACTCAGGGCTACGAGCAGTACTTC	CASSTTQGYEQYF
TRBV10-1	TRBJ2-3	NA	few	14	TGCGCCAGCAAGAAGGGGCCGTTCACAGATACGCAGTATTTT	CASKKGPFTDTQYF
TRBV7-2	TRBJ2-4	NA	NA	11	TGTGCCAGCAGCCCCAAGACAGTCCAGTACTTC	CASSPKTVQYF
TRBV7-2	TRBJ2-7	TRBD2	few	14	TGTGCCAGCAGCTTTTGGACTAGCGGGACTGGGCAGTACTTC	CASSFWTSGTGQYF
TRBV19	TRBJ1-5	NA	NA	14	TGTGCCAGTAGTTACCAGGGAATGGTTCAGCCCCAGCATTTT	CASSYQGMVQPQHF
TRBV29-1	TRBJ1-1	TRBD1	NA	13	TGCAGCGTAGGGACAGGGGATGGTTCTGAAGCTTTCTTT	CSVGTGDGSEAFF
TRBV3-1/TRBV3-2	TRBJ1-6	NA	few	18	TGTGCCAGCAGCCAAGAAAGAAGGGGGGGATCCTATAATTCACCCCTCCACTTT	CASSQERRGGSYNSPLHF
TRBV29-1	TRBJ2-1	TRBD2	NA	14	TGCAGCGTTGGGGCTAGCGGGAGTATAGATGAGCAGTTCTTC	CSVGASGSIDEQFF
TRBV12-3/TRBV12-4	TRBJ1-4	TRBD1	NA	13	TGTGCCAGCAGTAGGACAGGGGATGAAAAACTGTTTTTT	CASSRTGDEKLFF
TRBV7-9	TRBJ2-7	NA	few	16	TGTGCCAGCAGCTTAGGTTCGCCAGGGGAACGGTACGAGCAGTACTTC	CASSLGSPGERYEQYF
TRBV11-2	TRBJ1-1	NA	NA	12	TGTGCCAGCAGCTTCACGAGGACTGAAGCTTTCTTT	CASSFTRTEAFF
TRBV7-9	TRBJ2-5	NA	NA	14	TGTGCCAGCAGCTTGGCAGGGGTTTCAGAGACCCAGTACTTC	CASSLAGVSETQYF
TRBV2	TRBJ1-2	NA	NA	15	TGTGCCAGCAGTTCCGGGACACCTTACGGCTATGGCTACACCTTC	CASSSGTPYGYGYTF
TRBV5-4	TRBJ1-2	NA	few	15	TGTGCCAGCAGCTTCGCCGGGGGTAGGGCCTATGGCTACACCTTC	CASSFAGGRAYGYTF
TRBV5-6	TRBJ1-1	TRBD1	NA	13	TGTGCCAGCAGCCCAACAGGGGTTGTTGGGGCTTTCTTT	CASSPTGVVGAFF
TRBV3-1/TRBV3-2	TRBJ1-3	NA	NA	15	TGTGCCAGCAGCCAAGTAATGAGCTCTGGAAACACCATATATTTT	CASSQVMSSGNTIYF
TRBV9	TRBJ2-3	NA	NA	15	TGTGCCAGCACCCCGGCAGGCAGCTCTACAGATACGCAGTATTTT	CASTPAGSSTDTQYF
TRBV19	TRBJ1-3	NA	NA	15	TGTGCCAGTGTCGACCTTAGGGGCTCTGGAAACACCATATATTTT	CASVDLRGSGNTIYF
TRBV4-3	TRBJ2-3	NA	NA	13	TGCGCCAGCAGCCAAGTTGTCGCAGATACGCAGTATTTT	CASSQVVADTQYF
TRBV24-1	TRBJ2-3	TRBD2	few	16	TGTGCCACCAGTGCCCCAAGAGCGGGATTCACAGATACGCAGTATTTT	CATSAPRAGFTDTQYF
TRBV3-1/TRBV3-2	TRBJ2-3	TRBD2	many	16	TGTGCCAGCAGCAGACTAGCGGGGGGAAGCACAGATACGCAGTATTTT	CASSRLAGGSTDTQYF
TRBV5-1	TRBJ1-1	NA	NA	14	TGCGCCAGCAGCTTTGGCGGAGCGAACACTGAAGCTTTCTTT	CASSFGGANTEAFF
TRBV24-1	TRBJ2-1	TRBD2	NA	16	TGTGCCACCAGTGATCGGCAGGCGGGAGGGCTGGATGAGCAGTTCTTC	CATSDRQAGGLDEQFF
TRBV19	TRBJ1-6	NA	NA	13	TGTGCCAGTAGTATTCGGTCGGGATCACCCCTCCACTTT	CASSIRSGSPLHF
TRBV6-4	TRBJ1-1	NA	NA	15	TGTGCCAGCAGTGATCAATCGGGGGTGGGGACTGAAGCTTTCTTT	CASSDQSGVGTEAFF
TRBV11-1	TRBJ1-1	NA	NA	13	TGTGCCAGCAGCCTCGACAGGAACACTGAAGCTTTCTTT	CASSLDRNTEAFF
TRBV19	TRBJ2-3	TRBD2	NA	16	TGTGCCAGTAGTATACTAGCGGGAGGGCGCGGGAATACGCAGTATTTT	CASSILAGGRGNTQYF
TRBV5-6	TRBJ1-2	NA	NA	15	TGTGCCAGCAGCTCCCCGGCGGGAGGTAACTATGGCTACACCTTC	CASSSPAGGNYGYTF
TRBV7-8	TRBJ1-4	TRBD1	NA	15	TGTGCCAGCAGCAGAAGTCCGGGACAGCAAGAAAAACTGTTTTTT	CASSRSPGQQEKLFF
TRBV24-1	TRBJ2-3	NA	NA	13	TGTGCCACCAGTGATTCTCGGAGGGATACGCAGTATTTT	CATSDSRRDTQYF
TRBV27	TRBJ2-2	TRBD2	NA	15	TGTGCCAGCAGTCCGCGGGGGGGTGGCACCGGGGAGCTGTTTTTT	CASSPRGGGTGELFF
TRBV2	TRBJ2-1	TRBD2	NA	15	TGTGCCAGCAGGGAACTAGCGGGAGGGTACAATGAGCAGTTCTTC	CASRELAGGYNEQFF
TRBV7-3	TRBJ2-1	NA	NA	12	TGTGCCAGCAGCTTAAGCCCGGGGGAGCAGTTCTTC	CASSLSPGEQFF
TRBV4-3	TRBJ2-7	TRBD1	NA	14	TGCGCCAGCAGCCAGACAGGGTCAGGGGGCGAGCAGTACTTC	CASSQTGSGGEQYF
TRBV15	TRBJ2-2	TRBD1	NA	14	TGTGCCACCGGGACAGGGGGGATCACCGGGGAGCTGTTTTTT	CATGTGGITGELFF
TRBV30	TRBJ2-2	NA	NA	15	TGTGCCTGGAGCCGTGGGCCACAGCCCACCGGGGAGCTGTTTTTT	CAWSRGPQPTGELFF
TRBV6-2/TRBV6-3	TRBJ1-5	NA	few	15	TGTGCCAGCAGCCCTAGGGAGTATAGCAATCAGCCCCAGCATTTT	CASSPREYSNQPQHF
TRBV10-3	TRBJ2-7	TRBD1	NA	13	TGTGCCATCAGTGAGGGACAGGGGGGCGAGCAGTACTTC	CAISEGQGGEQYF
TRBV9	TRBJ2-2	NA	few	17	TGTGCCAGCAGCGATGGTCGCGGGGGCGGGGTCACCGGGGAGCTGTTTTTT	CASSDGRGGGVTGELFF
TRBV24-1	TRBJ1-2	TRBD1	NA	16	TGTGCCACCAGTTCTAATCTCGGGACAGGGGAGGGCGGCTACACCTTC	CATSSNLGTGEGGYTF